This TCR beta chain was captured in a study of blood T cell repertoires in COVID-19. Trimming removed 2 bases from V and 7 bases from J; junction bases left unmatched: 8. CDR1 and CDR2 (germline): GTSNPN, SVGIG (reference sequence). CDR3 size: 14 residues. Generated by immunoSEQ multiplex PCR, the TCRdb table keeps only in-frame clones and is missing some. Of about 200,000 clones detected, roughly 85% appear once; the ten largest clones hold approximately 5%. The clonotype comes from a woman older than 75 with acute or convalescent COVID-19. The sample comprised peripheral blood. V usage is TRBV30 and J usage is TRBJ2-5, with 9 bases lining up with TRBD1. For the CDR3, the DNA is TGTGCCTGGAGTACTTCTCGACAGGGGGGGACCCAGTACTTC. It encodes CAWSTSRQGGTQYF. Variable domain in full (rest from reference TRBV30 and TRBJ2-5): SQTIHQWPATLVQPVGSPLSLECTVEGTSNPNLYWYRQAAGRGLQLLFYSVGIGQISSEVPQNLSASRPQDRQFILSSKKLLLSDSGFYLCAWSTSRQGGTQYFGPGTRLLVL.